These 30 T cell receptor beta chains share one sample of origin, sequenced in a study of shared clonotypes between healthy human individuals. Positive CCR7 selection of CD45RO-negative cells yielded the naive CD8 cells, and terminally differentiated effector memory CD45RA+ cells were excluded. Sequencing was performed with immunoSEQ multiplex PCR; in TCRdb, only in-frame clones are kept and a portion is missing. The sample contains 750,000 to 1,000,000 clones, nearly 95% of which appear only once. Material: naive CD8+ T cells sorted from blood. These receptor sequences come from a man aged 25 to 40 in good health.

This clone was observed a single time. The chain uses TRBV7-8 and TRBJ2-1, with D hard to call. The germline V and J ends were trimmed by 2 bases and 4 bases, with 12 bases remaining between them. The V gene's germline CDR1 is SGHVS and CDR2 FQNEAQ. CDR3 length: 15 amino acids. This CDR3 reads CASSLFGPRYNEQFF. CDR3 in DNA: TGTGCCAGCAGCTTATTCGGTCCTCGTTACAATGAGCAGTTCTTC.

The chain uses TRBV29-1 and TRBJ2-7; TRBD1 aligns across 9 bases. Germline CDR1 is SQVTM and CDR2 is ANQGSEA. This CDR3 is built from 15 residues. With 2 bases clipped from V and 1 base from J, the junction kept 6 bases outside the gene matches. The CDR3 sequence: CSVELGQGLSYEQYF. The CDR3 bases are TGCAGCGTTGAATTGGGACAGGGTTTGTCCTACGAGCAGTACTTC.

The chain carries TRBV5-8 and TRBJ2-2; possibly TRBD2 for D (7 bases). The CDR3 totals 15 residues. V lost 5 bases to trimming and J lost 5 bases, with 16 bases between them. CDR1 and CDR2 (germline): SGHTS, YDEGEE. The CDR3 protein is CASRLPGEGTGELFF. In nucleotides, the CDR3 is TGTGCCAGCAGACTACCAGGGGAGGGGACCGGGGAGCTGTTTTTT.

V is TRBV13 and J is TRBJ2-2; the match to TRBD2 covers 7 bases. This CDR3 has 13 amino acids. The ends lost 5 bases at V and 6 bases at J; junction bases unmatched: 3. Germline V gene lookup returns CDR1 PRHDT and CDR2 FYEKMQ (reference sequence). The CDR3 reads CASSLTSAGELFF. CDR3 coding DNA: TGTGCCAGCAGCCTAACTAGCGCCGGGGAGCTGTTTTTT.

Comment on this clone: The sample contains more than one DNA sequence encoding this CDR3. The chain carries TRBV7-2 and TRBJ2-7; the match to TRBD1 covers 7 bases. Germline-derived CDR1 and CDR2 are SGHTA and FQGNSA. The CDR3 has 14 residues. V was pared by 5 bases and J by 3 bases, with 7 bases of the junction left unmatched. As DNA, the CDR3 is TGTGCCAGCAGCCTCGGGGACAGTTTCTACGAGCAGTACTTC. Protein: CASSLGDSFYEQYF.

The chain joins TRBV7-6 to TRBJ2-7, with 12 bases identical to TRBD2. The CDR3 has 17 amino acids. J was trimmed by 2 bases and V by 1 base; bases with no gene match: 6. CDR1 is SGHVS, CDR2 FNYEAQ, per germline. The CDR3: CASSLETSGRWAYEQYF. DNA of the CDR3: TGTGCCAGCAGCTTAGAAACTAGCGGGAGGTGGGCCTACGAGCAGTACTTC. The full variable domain, its missing parts supplied by reference TRBV7-6 and TRBJ2-7, is GAGVSQSPRYKVTKRGQDVALRCDPISGHVSLYWYRQALGQGPEFLTYFNYEAQQDKSGLPNDRFSAERPEGSISTLTIQRTEQRDSAMYRCASSLETSGRWAYEQYFGPGTRLTVT.

This clone was counted a few times. This specimen includes other DNA sequences encoding the same CDR3. This chain joins TRBV6-6 and TRBJ2-7; D gene ambiguous. Looked up from germline, CDR1 is MNHNY and CDR2 is SVGAGI (reference sequence). This CDR3 is 11 amino acids long. Trimming left V 0 bases short and J 6 bases short, with 3 bases between. The CDR3 is CASSYSGEQYF. CDR3 DNA: TGTGCCAGCAGTTACTCTGGCGAGCAGTACTTC.

This chain links TRBV19 with TRBJ2-1, with TRBD2 matching 13 bases. The CDR3 has 15 residues. Germline trimming cut 4 bases from V and 6 bases from J; bases unmatched to any gene: 3. Germline CDR1 and CDR2: LNHDA and SQIVND (reference sequence). DNA of the CDR3: TGTGCCAGTAGTACGGGACTAGCGGGATTCAATGAGCAGTTCTTC. Its translation: CASSTGLAGFNEQFF. The entire variable domain, with the rest obtained from reference TRBV19 and TRBJ2-1, is as follows: DGGITQSPKYLFRKEGQNVTLSCEQNLNHDAMYWYRQDPGQGLRLIYYSQIVNDFQKGDIAEGYSVSREKKESFPLTVTSAQKNPTAFYLCASSTGLAGFNEQFFGPGTRLTVL.

V gene TRBV21-1 combines with J gene TRBJ2-1; the tabulated D call, TRBD2, remains unverified against the DNA. TRBV21-1 is reported as a pseudogene. This CDR3 has 17 amino acids. CDR3 in amino acids: CASSKDSAGGIYNEQFF. CDR3 DNA sequence: TGTGCCAGCAGCAAAGATTCAGCGGGAGGTATATACAATGAGCAGTTCTTC.

The chain has TRBV27 and TRBJ1-1; TRBD1 agrees at 7 bases. Germline CDR1 and CDR2: MNHEY and SMNVEV (reference sequence). The CDR3 loop spans 13 amino acids. V dropped 5 bases and J dropped 4; count of bases not matched to a gene: 4. The CDR3 sequence is CASSTGTVTEAFF. The CDR3 nucleotides read TGTGCCAGCAGTACCGGGACAGTCACTGAAGCTTTCTTT.

J is TRBJ2-7 and V is TRBV6-1, with TRBD1 identical over 7 bases. Germline CDR1 and CDR2: MNHNS and SASEGT. The junction had 14 bases not matched to a gene; V was cut back by 7 bases and J by 5 bases. The CDR3 sequence is 15 residues long. The DNA for the CDR3 is TGTGCCAGCACCTTACCGACAGGGCGTCACCACGAGCAGTACTTC. Its protein product is CASTLPTGRHHEQYF.

This chain connects TRBV6-1 to TRBJ2-1; 7 bases line up with TRBD2. CDR1 is MNHNS and CDR2 is SASEGT in the germline V gene. V was clipped by 0 bases and J by 3 bases; unmatched bases: 8. This CDR3 region has 17 residues. The CDR3 sequence is CASSEAVTSFYYNEQFF. For the CDR3, the DNA is TGTGCCAGCAGTGAAGCCGTGACTAGCTTTTACTACAATGAGCAGTTCTTC.

The chain combines TRBV5-1 with TRBJ1-3, with D unresolved. In germline, CDR1 is SGHRS, CDR2 YFSETQ. Trimming shortened V by 1 base and J by 0 bases, and 5 bases separated the two germline ends. CDR3 length: 14 residues. The CDR3 loop is CASSLLGSGNTIYF. The CDR3 DNA reads as TGCGCCAGCAGCTTGTTGGGCTCTGGAAACACCATATATTTT.

CDR3 in amino acids: CASTPAWEGPYNEQFF. The CDR3 nucleotides are TGTGCCAGTACTCCAGCCTGGGAGGGCCCCTACAATGAGCAGTTCTTC. The V and J genes are TRBV19 and TRBJ2-1; 7 bases are a match to TRBD2. Germline CDR1 LNHDA, CDR2 SQIVND (reference sequence). With 7 bases clipped from V and 2 bases from J, the junction kept 11 bases outside the gene matches. The CDR3 is 16 amino acids.

The chain uses TRBV11-2 and TRBJ1-1, with unresolved D. Trimming removed 1 base from V and 10 bases from J, with 13 bases in between. Germline V gene data show CDR1 as SGHAT and CDR2 as FQNNGV. The CDR3 consists of 13 residues. The CDR3 DNA reads as TGTGCCAGCAGCTTAGTAAGGGCAGACGCAGCTTTCTTT. This sequence encodes CASSLVRADAAFF.

The V and J genes are TRBV11-2 and TRBJ1-4; 11 nucleotides align to TRBD1. CDR1 and CDR2 (germline): SGHAT, FQNNGV. This CDR3 comprises 17 residues. V gave up 1 base and J gave up 5 bases; unmatched junction bases: 6. The CDR3 DNA reads TGTGCCAGCAGCTTAGGGGACAGGGGGTGGATGAATGAAAAACTGTTTTTT. It codes for CASSLGDRGWMNEKLFF.

This clone was recorded a few times. The chain carries TRBV7-9 and TRBJ1-2; unclear D gene. Per germline, CDR1 SEHNR and CDR2 FQNEAQ (reference sequence). Deletions cut 1 base from V and 7 bases from J, with 16 bases between. The CDR3 loop spans 15 amino acids. For the CDR3, the DNA is TGTGCCAGCAGCTTAGTGTCAGCGCTGCGGGGTGGCTACACCTTC. Amino acid sequence: CASSLVSALRGGYTF.

The chain has TRBV4-1 and TRBJ2-7; unclear D gene. Germline CDR1 and CDR2: MGHRA and YSYEKL. V was pared by 1 base and J by 2 bases, with 12 bases between. The CDR3 sequence is 15 residues long. The CDR3 sequence is CASSQGVLPPYEQYF. CDR3 DNA sequence: TGCGCCAGCAGCCAAGGAGTCTTACCCCCCTACGAGCAGTACTTC.

The chain carries TRBV7-9 and TRBJ1-1; D is unresolved. The CDR3 spans 12 residues. CDR1 and CDR2 from the germline V gene are SEHNR and FQNEAQ (reference sequence). V was trimmed by 5 bases and J by 8 bases, leaving 12 bases between them. CDR3 in DNA: TGTGCCAGCAGCGTCCGTCCGGGAGAAGCTTTCTTT. Its translation is CASSVRPGEAFF.

As regards this clone: Other DNA sequences of this sample code for an identical CDR3. This chain uses TRBV28 with TRBJ2-7; 11 nucleotides match TRBD2. Trimming at V came to 3 bases and at J to 4 bases, leaving 2 bases not matched to a gene. The CDR3 runs to 14 residues. Germline CDR1 and CDR2: MDHEN and SYDVKM. The CDR3 sequence: CASSFLAGGYEQYF. The CDR3 region has the DNA TGTGCCAGCAGTTTTCTAGCGGGAGGTTACGAGCAGTACTTC.

The chain links TRBV9 to TRBJ1-1, with unresolved D. CDR1 and CDR2 (germline): SGDLS, YYNGEE. The V gene lost 4 bases and the J gene lost 6 bases, with 19 bases spanning the gap. CDR3 length: 15 residues. The CDR3 spells CASSPRNLQPAEAFF. For the CDR3, the DNA is TGTGCCAGCAGCCCTCGGAACCTGCAACCCGCTGAAGCTTTCTTT.

In the case of this clone: Its ends do not fully match the called genes, so a read error is possible. The chain combines TRBV5-1 with TRBJ2-5; 8 bases fit TRBD2. The CDR3 runs to 14 residues. The germline gives CDR1 SGHRS, CDR2 YFSETQ. CDR3: CVSTLSGAQETQYF. For the CDR3, the DNA is TGCGTCAGCACCCTTAGCGGGGCTCAAGAGACCCAGTACTTC.

The genes are TRBV7-8 and TRBJ2-1; 7 nucleotides agree with TRBD1. Germline CDR1 and CDR2: SGHVS and FQNEAQ. This CDR3 spans 12 amino acids. V was clipped by 7 bases and J by 6 bases; unmatched bases: 3. DNA for the CDR3: TGTGCCAGCAAAACAGGGGCCAATGAGCAGTTCTTC. It encodes CASKTGANEQFF.

V is TRBV5-1 and J is TRBJ2-7, with D maybe TRBD1 (5 bases). Germline CDR1 reads SGHRS; CDR2 reads YFSETQ. The CDR3 totals 15 residues. Trimming left V 1 base short and J 3 bases short, with 14 bases between. The CDR3 coding sequence is TGCGCCAGCAGCTTGTCGGCAGGGATGGACTACGAGCAGTACTTC. It codes for CASSLSAGMDYEQYF.

The rearrangement joins TRBV11-2 to TRBJ2-5; 8 nucleotides line up with TRBD2. The CDR3 is made up of 17 amino acids. Germline V CDR1 and CDR2: SGHAT, FQNNGV. J gave up 5 bases and V 6 bases, and 17 bases lay outside the gene matches. The CDR3: CASSRNREGIPGETQYF. The CDR3 region has the DNA TGTGCCAGCAGTCGTAATCGGGAGGGGATCCCGGGTGAGACCCAGTACTTC.

This chain joins TRBV7-9 and TRBJ2-1, with 12 bases aligning to TRBD2. V lost 3 bases, J lost 6 bases, and 0 bases stayed unmatched. The CDR3 is made up of 14 amino acids. Germline assignment: CDR1 SEHNR and CDR2 FQNEAQ (reference sequence). CDR3 nucleotide sequence: TGTGCCAGCAGCTTGACTAGCGGGAGCAATGAGCAGTTCTTC. Translated, it gives CASSLTSGSNEQFF.

In the case of this clone: Other DNA sequences in the sample encode the same CDR3. The V call is TRBV9, the J call TRBJ1-5, with a possible D match to TRBD1 (5 bases). Trimming took off 3 bases at V and 2 bases at J, with 12 bases between the two ends. The CDR3 length is 15 residues. CDR1 and CDR2 from the germline V gene are SGDLS and YYNGEE. Here the CDR3 reads CASSESGSRNQPQHF. CDR3 nucleotide sequence: TGTGCCAGCAGCGAATCAGGGTCGCGCAATCAGCCCCAGCATTTT.

The chain couples TRBV27 to TRBJ2-2, with D perhaps matching TRBD1 (5 bases). V was trimmed by 3 bases and J by 6 bases, leaving 11 bases between them. This CDR3 is built from 14 residues. Germline lookup yields CDR1 MNHEY and CDR2 SMNVEV (reference sequence). The CDR3 region has the DNA TGTGCCAGCAGTTTGTATTCAGGGTCCGGGGAGCTGTTTTTT. It is translated as CASSLYSGSGELFF.

V and J are TRBV29-1 and TRBJ2-7; D is unresolved. V was shortened by 2 bases and J by 2 bases, with 16 bases between the two germline ends. Germline V gene lookup returns CDR1 SQVTM and CDR2 ANQGSEA. The CDR3 totals 15 residues. In DNA, the CDR3 is TGCAGCGTTGAATCCGGAGCGACGGAAACCTACGAGCAGTACTTC. Its translation: CSVESGATETYEQYF.

The CDR3 DNA reads as TGCGCCAGCGGGGTGCGGGGCTCGGACTACGAGCAGTACTTC. Translated, it gives CASGVRGSDYEQYF. This chain uses TRBV5-1 with TRBJ2-7, with D perhaps matching TRBD2 (6 bases). The CDR3 sequence is 14 residues long. V was clipped by 7 bases and J by 3 bases, with 17 bases between them. Germline CDR1 reads SGHRS; CDR2 reads YFSETQ.